The T cell receptor beta chain under discussion was sequenced for a study of T-cell memory formation after mild COVID-19. One entry per CDR3 protein, called by TCRdb with MiXCR from the 5' RACE reads. The repertoire includes 540,000 or so distinct CDR3 sequences, roughly 22% of them detected once, and approximately 13% sits in the top ten. This clonotype was counted only a few times. Sequenced: PBMCs or a T cell subset sorted from them (not recorded which). This clonotype originated in an adult woman who had mild COVID-19 (a few samples of this study predate the infection). Cell type and time point are not known.

Here the CDR3 reads CSAPAGRGLAKNIQYF. DNA of the CDR3: TGCAGTGCCCCGGCGGGCAGGGGTCTCGCCAAAAACATTCAGTACTTC. The chain uses TRBV20-1 and TRBJ2-4, with D possibly TRBD1 on 6 matching bases. The germline gives CDR1 DFQATT, CDR2 SNEGSKA (reference sequence). The CDR3 sequence is 16 residues long. Trimming removed 6 bases at V and 1 base at J, with 19 bases between.